The source of this T cell receptor (beta chain) is a study of OX40 agonist ivuxolimab in advanced cancers. Background on the study: Earlier treatment with anti-PD-1, anti-PD-L1 or anti-CTLA-4 was permitted, and roughly 40% had received some. General study points: More expanded clones were seen, on average, in CD8+ T cells than in CD4+.

The germline gives CDR1 SSHAT, CDR2 FNYEAQ (reference sequence). V gave up 5 bases and J gave up 2 bases; unmatched junction bases: 5. The CDR3 contains 16 residues. As regards this clone: Its target is not known.

The cohort excluded patients with autoimmune disease history or systemic immunosuppression. Sequencing used immunoSEQ multiplex PCR; TCRdb keeps in-frame clones, though not all of them. The sample records about 100,000 clones, approximately 90% being singletons. The sequence was collected from an adult with an advanced solid tumor such as melanoma, head and neck, liver or kidney cancer. Sequenced material: CD4+ or CD8+ T cells sorted from blood, taken in a trial of the OX40 agonist ivuxolimab. The chain carries TRBV7-7 and TRBJ2-3; 12 bases match TRBD2. Written as DNA, the CDR3 is TGTGCCAGCAGCCGCGGACTAGCGGGGACCACAGATACGCAGTATTTT. Translated, it gives CASSRGLAGTTDTQYF.